A selection of T cell receptor beta chains follows, all from one sample in a study of blood T cell repertoires in COVID-19. Sequencing used immunoSEQ multiplex PCR; TCRdb keeps in-frame clones, though not all of them. The sample has approximately 260,000 clones; around 86% are singletons. Sequencing was done on a sample of peripheral blood. The receptors originated from a woman aged 55-70 years with active or convalescent COVID-19. The CDR3 runs from the conserved cysteine through the conserved F or W. D genes are given only for firm matches. A row's size may be missing; if present it is once, few, many or a size class.

j_gene,abundance,d_gene,v_gene,len,CDR3aa,CDR3nt
TRBJ1-2,-,-,TRBV19,16,CASSIQGSGANYGYTF,TGTGCCAGTAGTATTCAGGGATCGGGAGCTAACTATGGCTACACCTTC
TRBJ1-1,-,TRBD1,TRBV20-1,15,CSASRDSLMNTEAFF,TGCAGTGCTAGTCGGGACAGCTTAATGAACACTGAAGCTTTCTTT
TRBJ2-1,-,-,TRBV5-5,15,CASSPWGVDYNEQFF,TGTGCCAGCAGCCCTTGGGGGGTCGACTACAATGAGCAGTTCTTC
TRBJ1-3,once,TRBD1,TRBV9,18,CASSVAPSDRGGGNTIYF,TGTGCCAGCAGCGTAGCCCCCTCGGACAGGGGAGGGGGAAACACCATATATTTT
TRBJ1-2,-,-,TRBV6-6,14,CASSSTGMNYGYTF,TGTGCCAGCAGTTCCACCGGGATGAACTATGGCTACACCTTC
TRBJ1-2,-,TRBD1,TRBV7-9,14,CASSLGQGALGYTF,TGTGCCAGCAGCTTAGGACAGGGGGCGCTTGGCTACACCTTC
TRBJ2-3,-,-,TRBV5-4,13,CASSLASSSTQYF,TGTGCCAGCAGCTTGGCCTCCTCGAGTACGCAGTATTTT
TRBJ2-5,-,TRBD2,TRBV30,14,CAWSPRGGLEAQYF,TGTGCCTGGAGTCCCCGGGGGGGCCTGGAGGCCCAGTACTTC
TRBJ2-1,-,TRBD2,TRBV6-4,15,CASSTLAGGSNEQFF,TGTGCCAGCAGCACCTTAGCGGGGGGGAGTAATGAGCAGTTCTTC
TRBJ1-6,-,-,TRBV5-1,16,CASSLGQVSRGSPLHF,TGCGCCAGCAGCTTGGGGCAGGTATCCAGGGGTTCACCCCTCCACTTT
TRBJ1-2,-,TRBD1,TRBV7-9,14,CASSLEGTAYGYTF,TGTGCCAGCAGCTTAGAGGGGACAGCCTATGGCTACACCTTC
TRBJ1-3,-,-,TRBV15,17,CATSRDLYRGTGNTIYF,TGTGCCACCAGCAGAGATCTATATAGGGGAACTGGAAACACCATATATTTT
TRBJ1-4,-,-,TRBV18,15,CASSFDRATNEKLFF,TGTGCCAGCTCTTTCGACAGAGCAACTAATGAAAAACTGTTTTTT
TRBJ1-2,-,-,TRBV2,16,CASLVRGAVSDYGYTF,TGTGCCAGCTTGGTCAGGGGCGCGGTTTCGGACTATGGCTACACCTTC
TRBJ2-5,-,TRBD1,TRBV7-2,15,CASSPDRGGQETQYF,TGTGCCAGCAGTCCTGACAGGGGGGGGCAAGAGACCCAGTACTTC
TRBJ1-6,-,-,TRBV12-3/TRBV12-4,13,CASSRRVNSPLHF,TGTGCCAGCAGCCGACGGGTTAATTCACCCCTCCACTTT
TRBJ2-7,-,TRBD1,TRBV4-3,16,CASSYEPDRAPHEQYF,TGCGCCAGCAGCTATGAGCCCGACAGGGCTCCCCACGAGCAGTACTTC
TRBJ2-7,few,TRBD1,TRBV2,14,CASPRQGGTYEQYF,TGTGCCAGCCCCCGACAGGGGGGAACTTACGAGCAGTACTTC
TRBJ1-5,once,-,TRBV6-6,13,CASNARGNQPQHF,TGTGCCAGCAACGCCCGGGGGAATCAGCCCCAGCATTTT
TRBJ1-1,-,-,TRBV19,16,CASSIRPGTRNTEAFF,TGTGCCAGTAGTATTCGGCCAGGCACACGGAACACTGAAGCTTTCTTT
TRBJ1-1,-,-,TRBV7-2,14,CASSPDRGNGEAFF,TGTGCCAGCAGCCCGGACCGGGGGAATGGTGAAGCTTTCTTT
TRBJ2-3,-,TRBD1,TRBV5-1,14,CASSLMTGSDTQYF,TGCGCCAGCAGCTTGATGACAGGGTCAGATACGCAGTATTTT
TRBJ2-7,-,TRBD1,TRBV5-1,15,CASSSPGQGSYEQYF,TGCGCCAGCAGCTCGCCGGGACAGGGGTCCTACGAGCAGTACTTC
TRBJ2-5,many,-,TRBV3-1/TRBV3-2,15,CASSRRARKGETQYF,TGTGCCAGCAGCCGGAGGGCCAGAAAGGGGGAGACCCAGTACTTC
TRBJ1-3,-,-,TRBV18,16,CASSPPAVGSGNTIYF,TGTGCCAGCTCACCACCGGCGGTGGGCTCTGGAAACACCATATATTTT
TRBJ2-7,-,TRBD1,TRBV2,14,CASTGTGGNYEQYF,TGTGCCAGCACCGGGACAGGGGGCAACTACGAGCAGTACTTC
TRBJ2-7,-,TRBD1,TRBV7-9,14,CASSSGQGSDEQYF,TGTGCCAGCAGCTCTGGACAGGGGAGCGACGAGCAGTACTTC
TRBJ2-7,-,TRBD2,TRBV2,18,CASSTPGLAGPSSYEQYF,TGTGCCAGCAGCACGCCGGGACTAGCGGGGCCAAGCTCCTACGAGCAGTACTTC
TRBJ1-3,-,-,TRBV7-9,15,CASRGLRSSGNTIYF,TGTGCCAGCCGGGGACTTCGTAGCTCTGGAAACACCATATATTTT
TRBJ2-1,once,TRBD1,TRBV18,14,CASSPLQGALEQFF,TGTGCCAGCTCACCTCTACAGGGGGCACTCGAGCAGTTCTTC
TRBJ1-5,-,-,TRBV12-3/TRBV12-4,12,CASSFERQPQHF,TGTGCCAGCAGTTTCGAGAGACAGCCCCAGCATTTT
TRBJ1-4,-,-,TRBV2,14,CASSEQGVHEKLFF,TGTGCCAGCAGTGAACAGGGTGTGCATGAAAAACTGTTTTTT
TRBJ1-2,-,-,TRBV2,15,CASSEEGQRTYGYTF,TGTGCCAGCAGTGAAGAGGGACAACGGACCTATGGCTACACCTTC
TRBJ1-5,few,-,TRBV30,13,CAWSVSFNQPQHF,TGTGCCTGGAGTGTATCATTCAATCAGCCCCAGCATTTT
TRBJ2-3,-,TRBD1,TRBV6-5,14,CASREPTGTDTQYF,TGTGCCAGCAGGGAGCCGACAGGGACAGATACGCAGTATTTT
TRBJ2-2,-,TRBD1,TRBV2,17,CASRGTGLIANTGELFF,TGTGCCAGCCGAGGGACAGGGCTAATCGCGAACACCGGGGAGCTGTTTTTT
TRBJ1-1,-,-,TRBV18,14,CASLGAGVNTEAFF,TGTGCCAGCTTGGGGGCAGGGGTGAACACTGAAGCTTTCTTT
TRBJ2-2,-,-,TRBV2,13,CASGGSSTGELFF,TGTGCCAGCGGAGGGTCCTCTACCGGGGAGCTGTTTTTT
TRBJ2-3,-,-,TRBV29-1,12,CSVGRVKDTQYF,TGCAGCGTTGGCAGGGTCAAAGATACGCAGTATTTT
TRBJ1-1,-,-,TRBV7-9,13,CASSERLNTEAFF,TGTGCCAGCAGCGAGCGGTTGAACACTGAAGCTTTCTTT
TRBJ2-1,-,TRBD2,TRBV6-4,16,CASSDSAGGSYNEQFF,TGTGCCAGCAGTGACTCGGCGGGGGGTTCCTACAATGAGCAGTTCTTC
TRBJ2-7,-,-,TRBV19,15,CASRVGASSSYEQYF,TGTGCCAGTAGAGTAGGGGCCTCTTCCTCCTACGAGCAGTACTTC
TRBJ1-5,-,-,TRBV7-9,17,CASSLVGERGANQPQHF,TGTGCCAGCAGCCTCGTCGGGGAACGGGGGGCCAATCAGCCCCAGCATTTT
TRBJ1-3,-,-,TRBV30,16,CAWSVLVRSSGNTIYF,TGTGCCTGGAGTGTACTTGTACGGAGCTCTGGAAACACCATATATTTT
TRBJ1-1,-,-,TRBV7-3,14,CASSPLPRGTEAFF,TGTGCCAGCAGCCCCTTGCCTCGCGGCACTGAAGCTTTCTTT